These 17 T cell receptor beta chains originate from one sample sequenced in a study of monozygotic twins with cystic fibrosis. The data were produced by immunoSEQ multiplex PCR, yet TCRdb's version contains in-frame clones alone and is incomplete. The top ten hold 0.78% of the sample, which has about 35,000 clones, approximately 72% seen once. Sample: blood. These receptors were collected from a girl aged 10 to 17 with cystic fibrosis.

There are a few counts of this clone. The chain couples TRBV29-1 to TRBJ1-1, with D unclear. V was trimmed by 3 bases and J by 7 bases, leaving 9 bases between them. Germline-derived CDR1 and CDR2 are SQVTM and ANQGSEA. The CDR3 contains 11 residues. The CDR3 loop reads CSVDSRNEAFF. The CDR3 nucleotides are TGCAGCGTTGATTCACGGAATGAAGCTTTCTTT.

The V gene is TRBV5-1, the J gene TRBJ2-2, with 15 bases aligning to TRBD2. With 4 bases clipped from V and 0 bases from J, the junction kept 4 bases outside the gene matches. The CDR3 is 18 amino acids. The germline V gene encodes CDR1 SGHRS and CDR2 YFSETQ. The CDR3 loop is CASSPGLAGGPNTGELFF. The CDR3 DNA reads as TGCGCCAGCAGCCCGGGACTAGCGGGGGGACCGAACACCGGGGAGCTGTTTTTT.

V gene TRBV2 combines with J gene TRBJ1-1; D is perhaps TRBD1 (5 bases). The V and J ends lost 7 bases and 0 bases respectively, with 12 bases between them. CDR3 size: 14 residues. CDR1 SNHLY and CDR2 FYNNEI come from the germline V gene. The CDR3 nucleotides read TGTGCCAGCACGGAGGAACAGGTGAACACTGAAGCTTTCTTT. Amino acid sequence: CASTEEQVNTEAFF.

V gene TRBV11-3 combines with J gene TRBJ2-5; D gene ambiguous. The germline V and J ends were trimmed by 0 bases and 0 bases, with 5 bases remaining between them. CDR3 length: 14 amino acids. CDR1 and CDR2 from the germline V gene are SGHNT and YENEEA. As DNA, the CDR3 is TGTGCCAGCAGCTTAGATCCCCACCAAGAGACCCAGTACTTC. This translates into CASSLDPHQETQYF. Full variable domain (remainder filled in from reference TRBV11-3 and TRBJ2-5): EAGVVQSPRYKIIEKKQPVAFWCNPISGHNTLYWYLQNLGQGPELLIRYENEEAVDDSQLPKDRFSAERLKGVDSTLKIQPAELGDSAVYLCASSLDPHQETQYFGPGTRLLVL.

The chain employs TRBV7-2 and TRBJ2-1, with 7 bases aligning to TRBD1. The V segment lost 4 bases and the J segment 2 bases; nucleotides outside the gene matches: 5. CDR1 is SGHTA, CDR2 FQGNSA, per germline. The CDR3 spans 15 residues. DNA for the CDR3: TGTGCCAGCAGCTATACCGGGACAGCCTACAATGAGCAGTTCTTC. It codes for CASSYTGTAYNEQFF.

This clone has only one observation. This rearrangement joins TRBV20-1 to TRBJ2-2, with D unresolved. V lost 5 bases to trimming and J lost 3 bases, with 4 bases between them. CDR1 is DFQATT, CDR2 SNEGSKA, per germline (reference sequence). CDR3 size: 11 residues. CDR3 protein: CSAGYTGELFF. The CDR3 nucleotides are TGCAGTGCTGGGTACACCGGGGAGCTGTTTTTT.

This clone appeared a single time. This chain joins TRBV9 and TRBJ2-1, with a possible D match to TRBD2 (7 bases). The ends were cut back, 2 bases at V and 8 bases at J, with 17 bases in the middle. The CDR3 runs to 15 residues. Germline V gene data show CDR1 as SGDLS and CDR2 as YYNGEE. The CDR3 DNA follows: TGTGCCAGCAGCGTCACTTTGGGGGAGGGGGATGAGCAGTTCTTC. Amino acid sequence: CASSVTLGEGDEQFF.

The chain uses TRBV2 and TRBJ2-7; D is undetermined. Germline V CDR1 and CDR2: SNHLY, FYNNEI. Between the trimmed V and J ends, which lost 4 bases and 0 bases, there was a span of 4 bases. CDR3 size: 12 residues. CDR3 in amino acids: CASSGGSYEQYF. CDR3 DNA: TGTGCCAGCAGTGGGGGCTCCTACGAGCAGTACTTC.

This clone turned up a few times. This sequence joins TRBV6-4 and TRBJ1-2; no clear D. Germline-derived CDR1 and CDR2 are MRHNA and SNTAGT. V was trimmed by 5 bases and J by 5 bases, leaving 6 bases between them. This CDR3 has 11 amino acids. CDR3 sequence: CASSCRYGYTF. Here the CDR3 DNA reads TGTGCCAGCAGTTGCAGGTATGGCTACACCTTC.

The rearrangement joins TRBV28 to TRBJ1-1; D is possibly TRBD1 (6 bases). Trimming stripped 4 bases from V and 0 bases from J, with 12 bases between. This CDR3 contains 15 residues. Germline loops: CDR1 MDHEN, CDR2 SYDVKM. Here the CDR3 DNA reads TGTGCCAGCAGTTCCCAGCGGACAGTGAACACTGAAGCTTTCTTT. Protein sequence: CASSSQRTVNTEAFF.

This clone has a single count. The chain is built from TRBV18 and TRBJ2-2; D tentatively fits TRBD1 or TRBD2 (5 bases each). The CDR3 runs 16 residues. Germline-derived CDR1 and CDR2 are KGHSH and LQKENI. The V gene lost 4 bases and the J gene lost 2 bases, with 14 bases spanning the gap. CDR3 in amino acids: CASSQYGAPNTGELFF. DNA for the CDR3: TGTGCCAGCTCACAGTACGGGGCGCCAAACACCGGGGAGCTGTTTTTT. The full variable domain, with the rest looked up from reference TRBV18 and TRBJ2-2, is NAGVMQNPRHLVRRRGQEARLRCSPMKGHSHVYWYRQLPEEGLKFMVYLQKENIIDESGMPKERFSAEFPKEGPSILRIQQVVRGDSAAYFCASSQYGAPNTGELFFGEGSRLTVL.

The CDR3, as DNA: TGTGCCAGCAGCTTGGCTGGGGCCAGGGCTAACTATGGCTACACCTTC. This encodes CASSLAGARANYGYTF. The chain employs TRBV5-6 and TRBJ1-2; D possibly corresponds to TRBD1 (5 bases). Per germline, CDR1 SGHDT and CDR2 YYEEEE. The V end was cut by 0 bases, the J end by 0 bases, with 12 bases between. The CDR3 contains 16 residues. The variable domain in full, with the rest retrieved from reference TRBV5-6 and TRBJ1-2, is DAGVTQSPTHLIKTRGQQVTLRCSPKSGHDTVSWYQQALGQGPQFIFQYYEEEERQRGNFPDRFSGHQFPNYSSELNVNALLLGDSALYLCASSLAGARANYGYTFGSGTRLTVV.

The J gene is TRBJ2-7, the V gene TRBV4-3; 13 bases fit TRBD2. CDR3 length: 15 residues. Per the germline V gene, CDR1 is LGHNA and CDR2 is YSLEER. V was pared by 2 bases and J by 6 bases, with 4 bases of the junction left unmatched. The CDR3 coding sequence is TGCGCCAGCAGCCAATCAGGACTAGCGGGAGCCGAGCAGTACTTC. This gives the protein CASSQSGLAGAEQYF.

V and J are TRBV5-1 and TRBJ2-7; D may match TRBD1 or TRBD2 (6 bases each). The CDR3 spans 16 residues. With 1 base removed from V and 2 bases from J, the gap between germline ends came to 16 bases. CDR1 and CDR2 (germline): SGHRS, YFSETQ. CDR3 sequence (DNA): TGCGCCAGCAGCTTGTTTAGGGGGGCTAGCGCCTACGAGCAGTACTTC. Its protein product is CASSLFRGASAYEQYF.

CDR3 coding DNA: TGTGCCAGCAGTTCTTCAGAGCTAGTTCAGCAGTACGTC. It is translated as CASSSSELVQQYV. The chain joins TRBV27 to TRBJ2-7; no clear D. Germline CDR1 reads MNHEY; CDR2 reads SMNVEV (reference sequence). V lost 4 bases to trimming and J lost 8 bases, with 15 bases between them. The CDR3 is made up of 13 amino acids.

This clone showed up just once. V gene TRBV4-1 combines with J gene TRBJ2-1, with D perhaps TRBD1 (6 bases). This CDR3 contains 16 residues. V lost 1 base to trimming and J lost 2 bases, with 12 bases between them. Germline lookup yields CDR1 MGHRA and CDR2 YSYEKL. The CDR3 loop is CASSQALQGAYNEQFF. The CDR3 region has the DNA TGCGCCAGCAGCCAAGCACTACAGGGCGCCTACAATGAGCAGTTCTTC.

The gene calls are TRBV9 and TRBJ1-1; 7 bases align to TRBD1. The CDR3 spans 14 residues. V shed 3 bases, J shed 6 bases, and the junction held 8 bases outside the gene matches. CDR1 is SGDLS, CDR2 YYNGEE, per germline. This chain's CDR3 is CASSGQGGGSEAFF. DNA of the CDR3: TGTGCCAGCAGCGGACAGGGTGGTGGTTCTGAAGCTTTCTTT.